A selection of T cell receptor beta chains follows, all from one sample in a study of CD8+CD57+ T cells in acquired aplastic anemia. TCRdb re-called the reads with MiXCR, one entry per CDR3 protein. This table has around 250,000 distinct CDR3 sequences, 82% appearing once. Sequenced material: sorted CD4+, CD8+, or CD8+CD57+ T cells (not recorded which) from PBMCs. These TCRs come from a human donor with aplastic anemia. Each CDR3 is given with its conserved first and last residue. The D gene is left open where the match is weak. A row's size may be missing; if present it is once, few, many or a size class.

D gene	V gene	clone size	J gene	CDR3 DNA	CDR3 protein
-	TRBV7-8	-	TRBJ1-5	TGTGCCAGCGGGGACGGGGGCAGTGCTACGCAGCATTTT	CASGDGGSATQHF
-	TRBV20-1	-	TRBJ2-7	TGCAGTGCTAGCGGAGGGAGCTCCTACGAGCAGTACTTC	CSASGGSSYEQYF
-	TRBV7-9	-	TRBJ2-1	TGTGCCAGCAGCTTCGGGGTTACGGGTGTACAGTTCTTC	CASSFGVTGVQFF
-	TRBV7-9	-	TRBJ1-3	TGTGTCAGCAGCGTAGGAGGAACTGATCAGTTCTCCGGATATTTT	CVSSVGGTDQFSGYF
-	TRBV7-8	-	TRBJ1-6	TGTGCCAGCAGCTTGGGGGAGGGTCGCTATACTTCACCCCTCCACTTT	CASSLGEGRYTSPLHF
-	TRBV11-1	-	TRBJ1-5	TGCGCCAGCTCACATCAAGGCAATGAGCCCCAGCATTTT	CASSHQGNEPQHF
TRBD2	TRBV9	-	TRBJ2-1	TGTGCCAGCAGCGTCCCTAGCGGGGGTCCAGGTAGTGAGCAGTTCTTC	CASSVPSGGPGSEQFF
TRBD2	TRBV4-2	-	TRBJ2-1	TGTGCCAGCAGCCAAGCTAGCGGGGGGGCCAATGAGCAGTTCTTC	CASSQASGGANEQFF
-	TRBV7-9	-	TRBJ2-3	TGTGCCAGCAGCTTAGTACCCGGGGGGCTGGTTTTTGGAGATACGCAGTATTTT	CASSLVPGGLVFGDTQYF
TRBD1	TRBV7-3	-	TRBJ2-3	TGTGCCAGCAGCGCACAGGGGACCTGGGGAGAGACCCAGTATTTT	CASSAQGTWGETQYF
-	TRBV25-1	-	TRBJ2-4	TGTGCCAGCAGTGAAATAACGGGCGGCCAAAACATTCAGTACTTC	CASSEITGGQNIQYF
TRBD1	TRBV7-9	-	TRBJ2-5	TGTGCCACCAGCAAAGGGACAGAGCAAGAGACCCAGTACTTC	CATSKGTEQETQYF
TRBD1	TRBV19	few	TRBJ2-5	TGTGCCAGTAGCGTGACAGGGGGTGGGCAGACCCAGTACTTC	CASSVTGGGQTQYF
TRBD1	TRBV11-3	-	TRBJ1-2	TGTGCCAGCAGCTTAGAGCTGACAGGGAGCACTGAAGCTTACACCTTC	CASSLELTGSTEAYTF
-	TRBV25-1	-	TRBJ1-2	TGTGCCAGCAGTGAATGGGTTTCGGGGTTTGGCTACACCTTC	CASSEWVSGFGYTF
-	TRBV15	-	TRBJ1-1	TGTGCCACCAGCAGAGAAGGGGCCTACACTGAAGCTTTCTTT	CATSREGAYTEAFF
TRBD1	TRBV29-1	-	TRBJ1-2	TGCAGCGTTGAACGCGCAGGGGGAGAAGGCTACACCTTC	CSVERAGGEGYTF
-	TRBV20-1	-	TRBJ2-1	TGCAGTGCTCTTGAAAGAGGGGGGGCCTTGTTTGGTGAGCAGTTCTTC	CSALERGGALFGEQFF
-	TRBV7-2	-	TRBJ1-6	TGTGCCAGCAGCTTGACGGAGGGCGCCGACTATGGCTACCTCCACTTT	CASSLTEGADYGYLHF
-	TRBV29-1	-	TRBJ2-6	TGCAGCGTTGAAGATACCGGGGCCAACGTCCTGACTTTC	CSVEDTGANVLTF
-	TRBV7-2	-	TRBJ1-1	TGTGCCAGCAGCTTAGGGGGGGGGGCGAACGCTGAAGCTTTCTTT	CASSLGGGANAEAFF
-	TRBV20-1	-	TRBJ2-1	TGCAGTGCTAGAATACAGGGGAGGAGATTGGTTGAGCAGTTCTTC	CSARIQGRRLVEQFF
TRBD1	TRBV19	-	TRBJ2-7	TGTGCCAGTAGTCTCAAGTCGGGACAGGGGATGTACGAGCAGTACTTC	CASSLKSGQGMYEQYF
TRBD1	TRBV5-1	-	TRBJ1-2	TGTGCCAGCAGTTTAGGTGACAGGGACAACTATGGCTACACCTTC	CASSLGDRDNYGYTF
-	TRBV15	-	TRBJ2-1	TGTGCCACCAGCAGGGGCTCGAGGGTTGGGGGGCAGTTCTTC	CATSRGSRVGGQFF
-	TRBV24-1	-	TRBJ2-3	TGTGCCACCAGGGACAAGGGCACAGATACGCAGTATTTT	CATRDKGTDTQYF
-	TRBV6-4	-	TRBJ2-2	TGTGCCAGCAGCGCTGCAGAGGCGAACACCGGGGAGCTGTTTTTT	CASSAAEANTGELFF
-	TRBV10-3	medium-sized	TRBJ1-1	TGTGCCATCAGTGAGACCTCCGGCACAGGCGTTGAAGCTTTCTTT	CAISETSGTGVEAFF
-	TRBV7-3	-	TRBJ1-2	TGTGCCAGCAGTTCTAGCGGGACTTGGGGAGACACCCAGTACACCTTC	CASSSSGTWGDTQYTF
TRBD1	TRBV11-3	-	TRBJ2-1	TGTGCCAGCAGCTTGGACAGGGTCGTCAATGAGCAGTTCTTC	CASSLDRVVNEQFF
TRBD1	TRBV7-9	-	TRBJ2-3	TGTGCCGGACAGGGGGCTAGAGAGACCCAGTACTACTATTTT	CAGQGARETQYYYF